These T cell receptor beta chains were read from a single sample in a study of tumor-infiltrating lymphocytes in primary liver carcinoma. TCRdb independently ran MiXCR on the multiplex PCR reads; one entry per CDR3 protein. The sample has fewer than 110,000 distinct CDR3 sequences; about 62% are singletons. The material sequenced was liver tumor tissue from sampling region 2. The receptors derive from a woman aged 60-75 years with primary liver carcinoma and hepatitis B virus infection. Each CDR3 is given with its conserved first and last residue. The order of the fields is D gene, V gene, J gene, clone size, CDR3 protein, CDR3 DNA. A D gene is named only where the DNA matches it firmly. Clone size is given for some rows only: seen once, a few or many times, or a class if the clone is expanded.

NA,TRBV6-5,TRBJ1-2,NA,CANSYSLGGIYGYTF,TGTGCCAACAGTTACTCGCTAGGGGGTATCTATGGCTACACCTTC
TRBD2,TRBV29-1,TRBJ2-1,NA,CSVGGTSGSVRNF,TGCAGTGTTGGGGGGACTAGCGGGTCCGTCAGGAACTTC
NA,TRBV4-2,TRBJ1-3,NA,CVSSLGESHGNTIYF,TGTGTCAGCAGCCTGGGGGAATCGCATGGTAACACCATATATTTT
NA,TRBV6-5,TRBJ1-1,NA,CASSLAGRGMNTEAFF,TGTGCCAGCAGTCTGGCAGGGCGTGGAATGAACACTGAAGCTTTTTTT
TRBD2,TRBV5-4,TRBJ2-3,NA,CASSLPSGRYTDRQYF,TGTGCCAGCAGCTTGCCTAGCGGGCGTTACACAGATAGGCAGTATTTT
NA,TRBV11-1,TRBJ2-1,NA,CASSLGSKVVQFF,TGTGCCAGCAGCTTGGGGTCCAAGGTGGTGCAGTTCTTC
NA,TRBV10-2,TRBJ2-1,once,CASTAPLQSNERLF,TGCGCCAGCACGGCTCCCCTACAGAGCAATGAGCGGTTATTC
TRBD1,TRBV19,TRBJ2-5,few,CASKVQGGEETQYF,TGTGCCAGTAAAGTACAGGGGGGAGAAGAGACCCAGTACTTC
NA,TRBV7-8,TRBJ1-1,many,CASSLEQRTEAFF,TGTGCCAGCAGCTTAGAGCAACGGACTGAAGCTTTCTTT
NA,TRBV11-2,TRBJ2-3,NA,CASSIAMGRRSTGTQYF,TGTGCCAGCAGCATAGCAATGGGGAGGAGGAGCACAGGTACGCAGTATTTT
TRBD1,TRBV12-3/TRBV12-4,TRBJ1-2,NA,CASSPHRTGLGYTF,TGTGCGAGCAGTCCTCACCGGACAGGGCTCGGCTACACCTTC
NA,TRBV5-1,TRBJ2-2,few,CASRGRSNTGELFF,TGCGCCAGCAGGGGCAGATCGAACACCGGGGAGCTGTTTTTT
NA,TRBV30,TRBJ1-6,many,CAWSVRDLYNSPLHF,TGTGCCTGGAGTGTACGTGACCTCTATAATTCACCCCTCCACTTT
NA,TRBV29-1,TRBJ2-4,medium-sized,CSVEVRGRTKNIQYF,TGCAGCGTTGAAGTTCGTGGGAGGACTAAAAACATTCAGTACTTC
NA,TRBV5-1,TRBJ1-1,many,CASSLEARVRNTEAFF,TGCGCCAGCAGCTTGGAGGCTCGGGTGAGAAACACTGAAGCTTTCTTT
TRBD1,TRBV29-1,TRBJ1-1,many,CSAGQGAIGTEAFF,TGCAGCGCCGGACAGGGGGCTATTGGCACTGAAGCTTTCTTT
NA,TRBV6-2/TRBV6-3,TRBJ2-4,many,CASSGSGLAKNIQYF,TGTGCCAGCAGTGGTTCGGGACTAGCCAAAAACATTCAGTACTTC
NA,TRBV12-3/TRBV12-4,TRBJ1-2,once,CSSTLPPGNSQGYTF,TGTTCCAGCACTTTACCCCCTGGCAACAGTCAGGGCTACACCTTC
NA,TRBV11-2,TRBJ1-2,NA,CASSLEEASGRGYTF,TGTGCCAGCAGCTTAGAGGAGGCCAGTGGCCGTGGCTACACCTTC